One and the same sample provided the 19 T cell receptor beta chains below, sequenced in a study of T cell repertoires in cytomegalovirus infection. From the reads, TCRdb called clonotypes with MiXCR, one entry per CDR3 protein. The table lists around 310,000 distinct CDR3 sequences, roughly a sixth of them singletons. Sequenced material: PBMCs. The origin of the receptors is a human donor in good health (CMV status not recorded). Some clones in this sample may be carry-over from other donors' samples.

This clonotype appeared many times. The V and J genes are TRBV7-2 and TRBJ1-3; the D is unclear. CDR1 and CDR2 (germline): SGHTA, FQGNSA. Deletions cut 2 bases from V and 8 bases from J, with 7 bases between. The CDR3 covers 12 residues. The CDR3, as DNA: TGTGCCAGCAGCTTACGACCGGACACCATATATTTT. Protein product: CASSLRPDTIYF.

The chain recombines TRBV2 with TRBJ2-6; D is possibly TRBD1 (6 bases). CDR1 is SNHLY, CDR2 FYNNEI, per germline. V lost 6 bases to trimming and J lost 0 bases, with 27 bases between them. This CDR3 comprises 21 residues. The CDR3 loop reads CASRPPKGIGGRRSGANVLTF. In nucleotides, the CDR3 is TGTGCCAGCAGACCACCGAAGGGGATAGGGGGTAGGCGCTCTGGGGCCAACGTCCTGACTTTC.

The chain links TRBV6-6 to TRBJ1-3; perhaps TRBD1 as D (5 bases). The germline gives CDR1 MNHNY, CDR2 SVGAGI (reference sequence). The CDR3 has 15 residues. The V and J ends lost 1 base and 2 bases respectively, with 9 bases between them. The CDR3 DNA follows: TGTGCCAGCAGTTACTGGGACTTACCTGGAAACACCATATATTTT. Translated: CASSYWDLPGNTIYF.

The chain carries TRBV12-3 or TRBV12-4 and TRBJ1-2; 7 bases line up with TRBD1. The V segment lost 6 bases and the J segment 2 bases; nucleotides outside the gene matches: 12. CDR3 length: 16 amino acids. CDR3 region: CASSDSTGTANYGYTF. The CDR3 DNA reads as TGTGCCAGCAGCGACTCTACCGGGACAGCGAACTATGGCTACACCTTC.

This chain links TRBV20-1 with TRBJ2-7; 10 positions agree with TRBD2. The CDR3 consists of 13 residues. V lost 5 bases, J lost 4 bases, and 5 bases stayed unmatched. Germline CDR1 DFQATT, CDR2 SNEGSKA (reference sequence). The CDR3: CSAATSGPYEQYF. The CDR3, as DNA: TGCAGTGCTGCGACTAGCGGGCCGTACGAGCAGTACTTC.

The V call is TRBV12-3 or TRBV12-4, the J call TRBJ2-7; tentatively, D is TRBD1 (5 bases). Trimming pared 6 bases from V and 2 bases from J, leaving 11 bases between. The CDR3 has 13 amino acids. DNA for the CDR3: TGTGCCAGCAGCGCAGGGTCCACCTACGAGCAGTACTTC. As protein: CASSAGSTYEQYF.

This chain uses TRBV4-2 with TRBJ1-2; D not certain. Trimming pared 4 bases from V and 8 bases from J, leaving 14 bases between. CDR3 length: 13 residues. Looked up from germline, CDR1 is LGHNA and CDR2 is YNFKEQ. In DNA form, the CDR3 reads TGTGCCAGCAGCCTTGAAGGGTCGAGGGGCTACACCTTC. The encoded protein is CASSLEGSRGYTF.

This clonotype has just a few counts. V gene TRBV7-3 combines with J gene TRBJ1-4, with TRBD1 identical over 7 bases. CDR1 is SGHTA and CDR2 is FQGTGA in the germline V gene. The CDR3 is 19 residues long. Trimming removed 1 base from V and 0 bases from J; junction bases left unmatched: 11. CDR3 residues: CASSLMRQGYVATNEKLFF. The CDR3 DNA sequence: TGTGCCAGCAGCTTAATGAGACAGGGATACGTTGCAACTAATGAAAAACTGTTTTTT.

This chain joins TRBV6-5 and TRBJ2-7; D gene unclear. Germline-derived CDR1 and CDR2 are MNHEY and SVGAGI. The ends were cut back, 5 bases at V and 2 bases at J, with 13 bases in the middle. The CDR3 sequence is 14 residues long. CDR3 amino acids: CASSLKGRTYEQYF. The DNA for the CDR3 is TGTGCCAGCAGTCTAAAAGGGCGAACCTACGAGCAGTACTTC.

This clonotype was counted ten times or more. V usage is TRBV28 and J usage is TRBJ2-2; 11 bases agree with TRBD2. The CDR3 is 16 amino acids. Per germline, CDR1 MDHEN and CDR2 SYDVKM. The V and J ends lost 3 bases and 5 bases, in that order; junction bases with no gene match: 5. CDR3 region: CASSFSGGAKTGELFF. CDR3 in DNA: TGTGCCAGCAGTTTTAGCGGGGGGGCCAAGACCGGGGAGCTGTTTTTT.

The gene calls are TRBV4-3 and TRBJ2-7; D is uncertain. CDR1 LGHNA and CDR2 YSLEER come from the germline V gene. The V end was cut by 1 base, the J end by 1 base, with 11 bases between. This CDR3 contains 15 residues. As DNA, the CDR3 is TGCGCCAGCAGCCAAGGAATAGGGAATTCCTACGAGCAGTACTTC. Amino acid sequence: CASSQGIGNSYEQYF.

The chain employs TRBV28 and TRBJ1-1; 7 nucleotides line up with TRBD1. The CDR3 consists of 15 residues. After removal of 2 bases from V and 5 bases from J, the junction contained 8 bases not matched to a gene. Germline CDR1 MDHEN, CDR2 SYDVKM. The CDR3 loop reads CASSLDYRGSTEAFF. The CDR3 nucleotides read TGTGCCAGCAGTTTAGACTACAGGGGTAGTACTGAAGCTTTCTTT.

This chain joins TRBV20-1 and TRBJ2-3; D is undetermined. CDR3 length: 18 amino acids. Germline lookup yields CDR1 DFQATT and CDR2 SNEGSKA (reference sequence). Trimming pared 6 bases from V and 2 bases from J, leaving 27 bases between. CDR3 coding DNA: TGCAGTGCCGGAACGGACGGGCACCATGGAACTTTCACAGATACGCAGTATTTT. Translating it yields CSAGTDGHHGTFTDTQYF.

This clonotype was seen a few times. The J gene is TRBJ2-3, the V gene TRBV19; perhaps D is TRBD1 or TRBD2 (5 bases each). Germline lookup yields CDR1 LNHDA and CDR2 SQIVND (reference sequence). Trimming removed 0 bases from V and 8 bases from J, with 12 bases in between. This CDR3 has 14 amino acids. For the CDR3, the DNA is TGTGCCAGTAGTATAGAGTCTGGGGGTGGTACGCAGTATTTT. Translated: CASSIESGGGTQYF.

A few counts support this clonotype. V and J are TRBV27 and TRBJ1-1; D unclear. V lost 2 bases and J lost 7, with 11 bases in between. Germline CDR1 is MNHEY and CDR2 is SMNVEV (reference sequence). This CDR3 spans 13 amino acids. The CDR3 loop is CASSLPGLSEAFF. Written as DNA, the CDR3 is TGTGCCAGCAGTTTACCCGGGCTTAGTGAAGCTTTCTTT.

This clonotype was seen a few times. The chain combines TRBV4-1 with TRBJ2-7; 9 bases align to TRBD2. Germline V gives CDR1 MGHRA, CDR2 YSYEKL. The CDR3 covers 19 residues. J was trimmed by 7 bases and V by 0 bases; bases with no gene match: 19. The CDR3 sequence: CASSQEWAGSGGPLGEQYF. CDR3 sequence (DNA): TGCGCCAGCAGCCAAGAGTGGGCGGGTAGCGGGGGCCCCCTAGGGGAGCAGTACTTC.

This CDR3 reads CASSPWGWETQYF. The CDR3 DNA sequence: TGTGCCAGCAGCCCCTGGGGCTGGGAGACCCAGTACTTC. J is TRBJ2-5 and V is TRBV7-2, with a tentative D call TRBD1 (5 bases). Germline V gene sequence: CDR1 SGHTA, CDR2 FQGNSA. Trimming cost V 5 bases and J 5 bases, with 12 bases left between them. This CDR3 region has 13 residues.

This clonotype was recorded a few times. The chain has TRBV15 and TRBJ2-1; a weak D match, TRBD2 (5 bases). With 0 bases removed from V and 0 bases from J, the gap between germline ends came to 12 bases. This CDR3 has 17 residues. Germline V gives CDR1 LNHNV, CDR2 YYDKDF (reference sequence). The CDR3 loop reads CATSRDRTGSSYNEQFF. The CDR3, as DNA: TGTGCCACCAGCAGAGATCGAACTGGGAGCTCCTACAATGAGCAGTTCTTC.

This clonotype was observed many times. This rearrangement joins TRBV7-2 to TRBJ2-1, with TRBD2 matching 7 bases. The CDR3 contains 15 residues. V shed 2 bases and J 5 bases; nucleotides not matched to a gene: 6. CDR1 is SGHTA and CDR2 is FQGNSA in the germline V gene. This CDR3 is CASSLRSGVDNEQFF. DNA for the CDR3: TGTGCCAGCAGCTTAAGGAGCGGGGTCGACAATGAGCAGTTCTTC.